This T cell receptor (beta chain) was recorded in a study of T cell responses to AZD1222 COVID-19 vaccine. Notes on the study in general: Increases in Spike-specific TCR breadth and depth were seen after two AZD1222 doses.

Assay used: immunoSEQ multiplex PCR; TCRdb lists only in-frame clones, some missing. In the table there are around 100,000 clones, 88% of which are singletons. Germline trimming cut 2 bases from V and 4 bases from J; bases unmatched to any gene: 6. Germline values: CDR1 ENHRY, CDR2 SYGVKD. This CDR3 is built from 15 residues. About this clone itself: The antigen is not known.

The chain joins TRBV10-3 to TRBJ2-7; 9 positions agree with TRBD2. The sequence came from an adult in good health. This specimen consisted of peripheral blood, obtained on day 0 of AZD1222 vaccination. The CDR3 sequence is CAISEGAGGTYEQYF. CDR3 bases: TGTGCCATCAGTGAGGGTGCGGGAGGGACTTACGAGCAGTACTTC.